This T cell receptor beta chain is from a study of blood T cell repertoires in COVID-19. This clone was observed once. Trimming took off 0 bases at V and 5 bases at J, with 15 bases between the two ends. Germline assignment: CDR1 SGDLS and CDR2 YYNGEE. The CDR3 spans 15 residues. Produced via immunoSEQ multiplex PCR; TCRdb's table is partial and in-frame only. Of some 200,000 clones listed, 83% were seen once; the top ten hold approximately 6.5%. This receptor was obtained from a woman aged 40 to 50 with acute or convalescent COVID-19. The V gene is TRBV9, the J gene TRBJ2-7; a weak D match, TRBD1 (5 bases). Material for sequencing was peripheral blood. The CDR3 is CASSVASRANDEQYF. The CDR3 coding sequence is TGTGCCAGCAGCGTAGCTTCCAGGGCGAACGACGAGCAGTACTTC.